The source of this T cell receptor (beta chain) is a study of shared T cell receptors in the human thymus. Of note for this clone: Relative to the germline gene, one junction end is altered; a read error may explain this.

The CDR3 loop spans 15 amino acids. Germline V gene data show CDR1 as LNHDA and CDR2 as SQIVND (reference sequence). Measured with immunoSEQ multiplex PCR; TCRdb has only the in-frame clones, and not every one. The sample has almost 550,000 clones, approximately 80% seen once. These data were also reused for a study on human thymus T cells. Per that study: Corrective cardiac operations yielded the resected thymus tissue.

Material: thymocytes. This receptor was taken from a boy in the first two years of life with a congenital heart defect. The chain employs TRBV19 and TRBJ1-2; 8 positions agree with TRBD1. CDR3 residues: CASSIHQGAKYGHTF. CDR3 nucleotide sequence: TGTGCCAGTAGTATTCACCAGGGGGCTAAATATGGCCACACCTTC.